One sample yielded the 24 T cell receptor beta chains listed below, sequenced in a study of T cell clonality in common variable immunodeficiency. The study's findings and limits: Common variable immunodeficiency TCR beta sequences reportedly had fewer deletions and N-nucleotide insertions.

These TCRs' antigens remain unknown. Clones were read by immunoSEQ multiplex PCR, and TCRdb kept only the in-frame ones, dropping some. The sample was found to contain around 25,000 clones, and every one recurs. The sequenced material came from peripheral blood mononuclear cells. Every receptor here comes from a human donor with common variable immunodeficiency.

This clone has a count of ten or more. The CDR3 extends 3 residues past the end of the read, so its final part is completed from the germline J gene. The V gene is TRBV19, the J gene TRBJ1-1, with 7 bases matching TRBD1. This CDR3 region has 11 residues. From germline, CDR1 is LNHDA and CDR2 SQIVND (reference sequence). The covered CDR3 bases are TGTGCCAGTAGGGTGGGACAGAAA. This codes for CASRVGQK. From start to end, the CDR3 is CASRVGQKAFF.

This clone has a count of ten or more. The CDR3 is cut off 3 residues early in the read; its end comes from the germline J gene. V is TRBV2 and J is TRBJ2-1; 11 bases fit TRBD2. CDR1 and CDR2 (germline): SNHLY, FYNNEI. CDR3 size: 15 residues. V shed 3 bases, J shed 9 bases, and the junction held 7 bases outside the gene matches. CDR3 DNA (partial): TGTGCCAGCAGTGAGGTTAGCGGGAGGGCGGCTGAG. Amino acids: CASSEVSGRAAE. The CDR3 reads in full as CASSEVSGRAAEQFF.

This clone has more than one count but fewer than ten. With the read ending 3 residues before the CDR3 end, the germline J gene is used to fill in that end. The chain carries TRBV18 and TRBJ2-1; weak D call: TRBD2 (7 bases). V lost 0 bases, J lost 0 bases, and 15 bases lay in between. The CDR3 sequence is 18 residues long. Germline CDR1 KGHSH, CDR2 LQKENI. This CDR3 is CASSPPNSGGHSYNEQFF. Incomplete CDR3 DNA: TGTGCCAGCTCACCACCGAATTCGGGGGGACACTCCTACAATGAG. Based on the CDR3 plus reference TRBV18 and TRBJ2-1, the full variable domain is NAGVMQNPRHLVRRRGQEARLRCSPMKGHSHVYWYRQLPEEGLKFMVYLQKENIIDESGMPKERFSAEFPKEGPSILRIQQVVRGDSAAYFCASSPPNSGGHSYNEQFFGPGTRLTVL.

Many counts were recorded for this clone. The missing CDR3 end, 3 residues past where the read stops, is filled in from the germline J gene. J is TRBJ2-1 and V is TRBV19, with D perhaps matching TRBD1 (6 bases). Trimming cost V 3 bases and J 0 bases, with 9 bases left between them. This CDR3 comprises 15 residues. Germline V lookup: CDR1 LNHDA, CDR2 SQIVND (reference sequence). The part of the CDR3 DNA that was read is TGTGCCAGTAGTATTACAGGGAGCTCCTACAATGAG. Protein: CASSITGSSYNE. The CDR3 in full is CASSITGSSYNEQFF.

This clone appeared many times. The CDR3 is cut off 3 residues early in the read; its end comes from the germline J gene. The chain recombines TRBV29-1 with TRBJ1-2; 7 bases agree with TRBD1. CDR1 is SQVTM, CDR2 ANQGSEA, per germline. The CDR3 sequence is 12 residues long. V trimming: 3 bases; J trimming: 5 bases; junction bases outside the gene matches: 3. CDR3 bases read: TGCAGCGTTGAGGGACAGCGTTATGGC. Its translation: CSVEGQRYG. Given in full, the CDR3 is CSVEGQRYGYTF. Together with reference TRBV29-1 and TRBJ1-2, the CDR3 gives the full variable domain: SAVISQKPSRDICQRGTSLTIQCQVDSQVTMMFWYRQQPGQSLTLIATANQGSEATYESGFVIDKFPISRPNLTFSTLTVSNMSPEDSSIYLCSVEGQRYGYTFGSGTRLTVV.

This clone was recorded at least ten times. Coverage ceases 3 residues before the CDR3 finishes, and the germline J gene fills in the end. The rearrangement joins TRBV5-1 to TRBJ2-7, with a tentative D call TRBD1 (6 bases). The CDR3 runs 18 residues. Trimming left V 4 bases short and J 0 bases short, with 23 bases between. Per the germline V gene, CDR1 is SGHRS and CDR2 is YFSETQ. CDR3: CASSPRTVLGTDSYEQYF. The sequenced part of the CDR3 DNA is TGCGCCAGCAGCCCTCGGACAGTTTTAGGAACCGACTCCTACGAG.

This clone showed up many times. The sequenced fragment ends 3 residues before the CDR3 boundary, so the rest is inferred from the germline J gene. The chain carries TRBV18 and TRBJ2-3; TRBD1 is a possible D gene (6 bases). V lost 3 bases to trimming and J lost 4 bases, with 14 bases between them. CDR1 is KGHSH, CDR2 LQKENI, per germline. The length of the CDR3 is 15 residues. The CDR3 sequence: CASSPLGAAADTQYF. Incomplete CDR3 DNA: TGTGCCAGCTCACCTTTGGGGGCGGCTGCAGATACG.

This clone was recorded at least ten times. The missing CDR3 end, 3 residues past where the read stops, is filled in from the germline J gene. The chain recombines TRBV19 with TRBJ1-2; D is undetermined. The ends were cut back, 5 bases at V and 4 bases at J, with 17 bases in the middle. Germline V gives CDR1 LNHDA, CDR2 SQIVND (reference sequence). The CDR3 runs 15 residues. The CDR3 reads CASSWAGLPSYGYTF. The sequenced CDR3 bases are TGTGCCAGTAGTTGGGCGGGGTTGCCTTCCTATGGC.

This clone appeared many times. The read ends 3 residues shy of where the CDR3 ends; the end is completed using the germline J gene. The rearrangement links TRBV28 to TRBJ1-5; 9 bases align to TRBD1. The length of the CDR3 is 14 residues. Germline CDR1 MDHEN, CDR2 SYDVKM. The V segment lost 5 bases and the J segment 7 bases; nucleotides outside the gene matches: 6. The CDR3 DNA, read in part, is TGTGCCAGCAGTCCCTGGGACAGGGACCAGCCC. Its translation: CASSPWDRDQP. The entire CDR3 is CASSPWDRDQPQHF.

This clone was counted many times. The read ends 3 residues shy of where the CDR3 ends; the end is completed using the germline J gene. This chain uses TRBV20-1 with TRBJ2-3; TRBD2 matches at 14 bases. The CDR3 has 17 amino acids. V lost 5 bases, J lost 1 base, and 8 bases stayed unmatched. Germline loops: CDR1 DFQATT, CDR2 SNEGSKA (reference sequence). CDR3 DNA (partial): TGCAGTGCTGGGGGAGGGACTAGCGGGAGCCGCACAGATACG. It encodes CSAGGGTSGSRTDT. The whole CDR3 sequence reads CSAGGGTSGSRTDTQYF.

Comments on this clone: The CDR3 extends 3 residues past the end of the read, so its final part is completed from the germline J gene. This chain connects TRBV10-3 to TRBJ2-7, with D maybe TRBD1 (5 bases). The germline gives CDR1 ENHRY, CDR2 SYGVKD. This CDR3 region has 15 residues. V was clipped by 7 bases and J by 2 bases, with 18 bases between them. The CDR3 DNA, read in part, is TGTGCCATCAAGGGCGCTGGGGCCAGAACCTACGAG. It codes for CAIKGAGARTYE. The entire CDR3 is CAIKGAGARTYEQYF.

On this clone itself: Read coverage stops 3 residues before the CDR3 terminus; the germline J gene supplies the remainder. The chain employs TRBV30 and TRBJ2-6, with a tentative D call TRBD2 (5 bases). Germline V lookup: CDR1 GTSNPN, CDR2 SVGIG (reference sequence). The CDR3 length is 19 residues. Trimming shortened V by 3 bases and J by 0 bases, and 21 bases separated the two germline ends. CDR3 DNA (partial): TGTGCCTGGAGACCCTCCGGGGAAACCGGCCCCTCTGGGGCCAACGTC. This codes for CAWRPSGETGPSGANV. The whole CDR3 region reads CAWRPSGETGPSGANVLTF. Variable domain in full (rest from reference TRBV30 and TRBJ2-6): SQTIHQWPATLVQPVGSPLSLECTVEGTSNPNLYWYRQAAGRGLQLLFYSVGIGQISSEVPQNLSASRPQDRQFILSSKKLLLSDSGFYLCAWRPSGETGPSGANVLTFGAGSRLTVL.

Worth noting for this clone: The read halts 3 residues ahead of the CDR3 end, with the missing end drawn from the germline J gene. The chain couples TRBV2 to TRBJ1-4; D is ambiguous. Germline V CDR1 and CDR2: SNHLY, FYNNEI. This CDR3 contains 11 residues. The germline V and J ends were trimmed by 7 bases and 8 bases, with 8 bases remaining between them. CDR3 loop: CASTQKEKLFF. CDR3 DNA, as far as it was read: TGTGCCAGCACTCAGAAAGAAAAA.

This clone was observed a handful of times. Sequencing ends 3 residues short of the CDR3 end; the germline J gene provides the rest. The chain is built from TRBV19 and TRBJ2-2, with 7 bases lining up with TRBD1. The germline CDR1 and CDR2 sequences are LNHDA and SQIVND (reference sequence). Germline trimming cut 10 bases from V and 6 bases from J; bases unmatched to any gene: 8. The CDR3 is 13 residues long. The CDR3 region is CATRQGKAGELFF. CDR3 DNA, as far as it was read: TGTGCCACCCGACAGGGCAAAGCCGGGGAG.

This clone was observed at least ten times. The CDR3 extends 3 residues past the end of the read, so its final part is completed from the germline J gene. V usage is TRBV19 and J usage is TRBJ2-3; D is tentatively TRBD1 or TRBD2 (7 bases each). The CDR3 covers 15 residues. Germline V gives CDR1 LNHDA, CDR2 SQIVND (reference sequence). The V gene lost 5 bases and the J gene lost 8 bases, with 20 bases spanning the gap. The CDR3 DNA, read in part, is TGTGCCAGTAGTGCCCGAGGGGGCTGGGAGGGTACG. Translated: CASSARGGWEGT. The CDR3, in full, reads CASSARGGWEGTQYF. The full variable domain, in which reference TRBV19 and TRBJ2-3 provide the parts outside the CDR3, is DGGITQSPKYLFRKEGQNVTLSCEQNLNHDAMYWYRQDPGQGLRLIYYSQIVNDFQKGDIAEGYSVSREKKESFPLTVTSAQKNPTAFYLCASSARGGWEGTQYFGPGTRLTVL.

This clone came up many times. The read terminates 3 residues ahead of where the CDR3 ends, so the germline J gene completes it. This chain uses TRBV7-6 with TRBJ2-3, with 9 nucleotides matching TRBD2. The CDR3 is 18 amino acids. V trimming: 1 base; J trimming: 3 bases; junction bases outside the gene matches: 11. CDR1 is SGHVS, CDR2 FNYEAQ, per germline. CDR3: CASSLGSGGTWNTDTQYF. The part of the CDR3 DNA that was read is TGTGCCAGCAGCTTAGGTAGCGGGGGAACGTGGAATACAGATACG.

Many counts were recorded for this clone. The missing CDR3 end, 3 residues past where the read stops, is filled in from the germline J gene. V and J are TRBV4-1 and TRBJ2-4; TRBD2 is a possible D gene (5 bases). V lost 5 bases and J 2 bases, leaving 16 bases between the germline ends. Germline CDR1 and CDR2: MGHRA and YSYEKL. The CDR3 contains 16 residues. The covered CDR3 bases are TGCGCCAGCAGCAACCCCGGCCAGCGGACCAAAAACATT. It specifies CASSNPGQRTKNI. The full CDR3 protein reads CASSNPGQRTKNIQYF.

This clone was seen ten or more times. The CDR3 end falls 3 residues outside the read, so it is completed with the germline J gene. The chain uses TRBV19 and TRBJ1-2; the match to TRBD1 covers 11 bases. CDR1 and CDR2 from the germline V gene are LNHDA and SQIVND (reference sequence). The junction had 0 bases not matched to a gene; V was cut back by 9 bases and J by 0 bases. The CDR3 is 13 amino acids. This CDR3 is CARGQGANYGYTF. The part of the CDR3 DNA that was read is TGTGCCAGGGGACAGGGGGCTAACTATGGC.

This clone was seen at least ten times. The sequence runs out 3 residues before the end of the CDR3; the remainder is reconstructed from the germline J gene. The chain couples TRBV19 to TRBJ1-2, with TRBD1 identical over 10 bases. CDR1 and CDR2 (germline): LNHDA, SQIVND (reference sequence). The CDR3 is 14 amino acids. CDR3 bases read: TGTGCCAGTAGTAGGGACAGGGGTTTAGGAGGC. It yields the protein CASSRDRGLGG. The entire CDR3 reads CASSRDRGLGGYTF.

CDR3 sequence: CARSFSLRGGYEQYF. CDR3 DNA (partial): TGTGCCAGAAGCTTTAGTCTACGGGGGGGCTACGAG. V usage is TRBV5-3 and J usage is TRBJ2-7; 8 nucleotides line up with TRBD2. The sequenced fragment ends 3 residues before the CDR3 boundary, so the rest is inferred from the germline J gene. TRBV5-3 is an ORF for which the function is uncertain. With V trimmed by 2 bases and J by 3 bases, 7 bases remained unmatched. CDR3 length: 15 amino acids.

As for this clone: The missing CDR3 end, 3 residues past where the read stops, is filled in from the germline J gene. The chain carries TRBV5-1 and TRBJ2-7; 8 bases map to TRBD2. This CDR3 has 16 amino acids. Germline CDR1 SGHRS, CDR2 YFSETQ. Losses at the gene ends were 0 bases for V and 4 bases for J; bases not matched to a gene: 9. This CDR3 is CASSLDAGGNLYEQYF. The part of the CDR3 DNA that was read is TGCGCCAGCAGCTTGGATGCGGGAGGTAACCTGTACGAG.

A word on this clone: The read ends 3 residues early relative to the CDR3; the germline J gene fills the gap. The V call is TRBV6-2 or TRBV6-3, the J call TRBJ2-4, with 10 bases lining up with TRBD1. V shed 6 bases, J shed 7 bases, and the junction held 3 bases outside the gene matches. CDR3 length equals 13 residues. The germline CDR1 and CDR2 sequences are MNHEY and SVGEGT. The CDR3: CASSDRGRNIQYF. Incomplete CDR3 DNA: TGTGCCAGCAGCGACAGGGGGCGCAACATT.

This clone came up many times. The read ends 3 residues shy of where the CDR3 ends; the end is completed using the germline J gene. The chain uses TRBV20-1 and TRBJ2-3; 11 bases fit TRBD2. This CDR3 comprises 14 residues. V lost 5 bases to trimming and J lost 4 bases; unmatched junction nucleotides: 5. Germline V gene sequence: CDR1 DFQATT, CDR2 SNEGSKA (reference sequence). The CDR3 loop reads CSAYSGGVADTQYF. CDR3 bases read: TGCAGTGCTTATAGCGGGGGGGTGGCAGATACG.

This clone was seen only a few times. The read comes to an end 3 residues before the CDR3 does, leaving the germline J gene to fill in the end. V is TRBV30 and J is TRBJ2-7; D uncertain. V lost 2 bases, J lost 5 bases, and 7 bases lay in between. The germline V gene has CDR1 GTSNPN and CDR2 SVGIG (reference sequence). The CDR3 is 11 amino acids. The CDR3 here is CAWSLRDEQYF. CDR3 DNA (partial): TGTGCCTGGAGTCTAAGGGACGAG.